A selection of T cell receptor beta chains follows, all from one sample in a study of early T cells in non-severe SARS-CoV-2 infection. TCRdb called the 5' RACE reads again in MiXCR, with one record for every CDR3 protein. The sample holds around 70,000 distinct CDR3 sequences, more than 8.5% seen once. The specimen was whole blood, collected at baseline. The receptors derive from an adult who was a healthcare worker with PCR-confirmed SARS-CoV-2 infection or an uninfected control (not recorded which). The CDR3 runs from the conserved cysteine through the conserved F or W. D genes are given only for firm matches. Some rows mark clone size as missing; the rest say once, few, many or name a class of expanded clone.

j_call: TRBJ2-7; v_call: TRBV20-1; clone_size: -; d_call: -; cdr3_nt: TGCAGTGCCCCCCGGGGTAGCGAAACCTACGAGCAGTACTTC; cdr3_aa: CSAPRGSETYEQYF
j_call: TRBJ1-1; v_call: TRBV19; clone_size: few; d_call: -; cdr3_nt: TGTGCCAGTAGTATAGGGGGGAATGAAGCTTTCTTT; cdr3_aa: CASSIGGNEAFF
j_call: TRBJ1-1; v_call: TRBV4-2; clone_size: few; d_call: -; cdr3_nt: TGTGCCAGCAGCCCCGCCGTGTCGGGGTCTGAAGCTTTCTTT; cdr3_aa: CASSPAVSGSEAFF
j_call: TRBJ2-1; v_call: TRBV6-1; clone_size: many; d_call: -; cdr3_nt: TGTGCCAGCAGAGGAGACAGTTCCTACAATGAGCAGTTCTTC; cdr3_aa: CASRGDSSYNEQFF
j_call: TRBJ1-1; v_call: TRBV20-1; clone_size: many; d_call: TRBD1; cdr3_nt: TGCAGTGCTCCTACAGGGGGTTTAGGTGAAGCTTTCTTT; cdr3_aa: CSAPTGGLGEAFF
j_call: TRBJ2-7; v_call: TRBV7-2; clone_size: few; d_call: -; cdr3_nt: TGTGCCAGCAGCTTCCCCAGCTACGAGCAGTACTTC; cdr3_aa: CASSFPSYEQYF
j_call: TRBJ1-1; v_call: TRBV29-1; clone_size: -; d_call: -; cdr3_nt: TGCAGCGTTGAACGACCGCCGGGGAACACTGAAGCTTTCTTT; cdr3_aa: CSVERPPGNTEAFF
j_call: TRBJ2-4; v_call: TRBV4-1; clone_size: few; d_call: -; cdr3_nt: TGCGCCAGCAGCCAAGATACCAACTCTCAGGGTTCCAAAAACATTCAGTACTTC; cdr3_aa: CASSQDTNSQGSKNIQYF
j_call: TRBJ1-2; v_call: TRBV7-2; clone_size: few; d_call: -; cdr3_nt: TGTGCCAGCAGCTGGGACGGATCTAACTATGGCTACACCTTC; cdr3_aa: CASSWDGSNYGYTF
j_call: TRBJ1-2; v_call: TRBV19; clone_size: few; d_call: -; cdr3_nt: TGTGCCAGTAGTACCCCCCAACGGAGAGGGGTGAGAGGCTACACCTTC; cdr3_aa: CASSTPQRRGVRGYTF
j_call: TRBJ1-1; v_call: TRBV7-2; clone_size: -; d_call: TRBD1; cdr3_nt: TGTGCCAGCAGCACAGGGGGGTTAGGGACTGAAGCTTTCTTT; cdr3_aa: CASSTGGLGTEAFF
j_call: TRBJ2-3; v_call: TRBV5-1; clone_size: many; d_call: TRBD2; cdr3_nt: TGCGCCAGCAGCAGCAAGCGGGAGTCGATAGATACGCAGTATTTT; cdr3_aa: CASSSKRESIDTQYF
j_call: TRBJ2-7; v_call: TRBV3-1; clone_size: many; d_call: -; cdr3_nt: TGTGCCAGCAGCCAAGGGGAGTACGAGCAGTACTTC; cdr3_aa: CASSQGEYEQYF
j_call: TRBJ1-2; v_call: TRBV27; clone_size: -; d_call: TRBD1; cdr3_nt: TGTGCCAGCAGTCTGGCGGGACAGGGGACTACTAACTATGGCTACACCTTC; cdr3_aa: CASSLAGQGTTNYGYTF
j_call: TRBJ1-5; v_call: TRBV20-1; clone_size: many; d_call: TRBD1; cdr3_nt: TGCAGTGCACGGACAGGGTATCAGCCCCAGCATTTT; cdr3_aa: CSARTGYQPQHF
j_call: TRBJ2-5; v_call: TRBV9; clone_size: -; d_call: -; cdr3_nt: TGTGCCAGCAGTTGGGCCGACGACGGGCTGCTGACAGAGACCCAGTACTTC; cdr3_aa: CASSWADDGLLTETQYF
j_call: TRBJ2-7; v_call: TRBV7-9; clone_size: many; d_call: -; cdr3_nt: TGTGCCAGCAGCCCAAGGAAAACCTGGGACTCCATCTACGAGCAGTACTTC; cdr3_aa: CASSPRKTWDSIYEQYF
j_call: TRBJ2-1; v_call: TRBV9; clone_size: few; d_call: TRBD2; cdr3_nt: TGTGCCAGCAGCGTAGGATTTAGCGGGACCTACAATGAGCAGTTCTTC; cdr3_aa: CASSVGFSGTYNEQFF
j_call: TRBJ1-2; v_call: TRBV4-3; clone_size: few; d_call: -; cdr3_nt: TGCGCCAGCAGCCAAGATGTCTACAGTAACTATGGCTACACCTTC; cdr3_aa: CASSQDVYSNYGYTF
j_call: TRBJ2-1; v_call: TRBV4-3; clone_size: -; d_call: -; cdr3_nt: TGCGCCAGCAGCCAAGATGCGTGGGGGGTCAAGACTCCAAACAATGAGCAGTTCTTC; cdr3_aa: CASSQDAWGVKTPNNEQFF